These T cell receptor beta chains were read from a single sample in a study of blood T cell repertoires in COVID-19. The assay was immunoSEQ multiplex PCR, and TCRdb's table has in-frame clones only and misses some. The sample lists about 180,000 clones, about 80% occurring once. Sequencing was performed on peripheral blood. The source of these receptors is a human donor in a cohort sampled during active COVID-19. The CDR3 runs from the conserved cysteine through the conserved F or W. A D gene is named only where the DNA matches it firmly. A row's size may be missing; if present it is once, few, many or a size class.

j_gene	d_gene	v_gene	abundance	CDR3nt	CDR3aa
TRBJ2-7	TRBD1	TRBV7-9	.	TGTGCCAGCAGCCCGGGACAGTCTTACGAGCAGTACTTC	CASSPGQSYEQYF
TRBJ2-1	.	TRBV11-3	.	TGTGCCAGCAGCCTGTTCGGGTCGCCCTACAATGAGCAGTTCTTC	CASSLFGSPYNEQFF
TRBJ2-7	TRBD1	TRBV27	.	TGTGCCAGCAGTTCGTTACCTCGGACAGGCGGCGAGCAGTACTTC	CASSSLPRTGGEQYF
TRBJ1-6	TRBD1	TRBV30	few	TGTGCCTGGAGCGCCATGGGACAGGGGAATTCACCCCTCCACTTT	CAWSAMGQGNSPLHF
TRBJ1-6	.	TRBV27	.	TGTGCCAGCAGTTATCGACAGCCTAATTCACCCCTCCACTTT	CASSYRQPNSPLHF
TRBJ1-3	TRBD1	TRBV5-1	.	TGCGCCAGCAGCCTTTATGGACAGGGCGACTCTGGAAACACCATATATTTT	CASSLYGQGDSGNTIYF
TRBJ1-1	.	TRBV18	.	TGTGCCAGCTCACCTGGCCGAAACACTGAAGCTTTCTTT	CASSPGRNTEAFF
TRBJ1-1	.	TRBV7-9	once	TGTGCCAGCAGCTTAGACAGGGTTGAAGCTTTCTTT	CASSLDRVEAFF
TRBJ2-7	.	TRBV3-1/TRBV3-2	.	TGTGCCAGCAGCCCGACTAGGGACTCCTACGAGCAGTACTTC	CASSPTRDSYEQYF
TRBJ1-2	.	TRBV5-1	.	TGCGCCAGCAGCCTCTCGGACAGCATAGGCGGCTACACCTTC	CASSLSDSIGGYTF
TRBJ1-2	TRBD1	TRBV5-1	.	TGCGCCAGCAGCCTCCCGGGACAGGGGATATATGGCTACACCTTC	CASSLPGQGIYGYTF
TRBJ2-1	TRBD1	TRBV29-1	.	TGCAGCGTTGAAGATCCACACCCGACAGGGAATGAGCAGTTCTTC	CSVEDPHPTGNEQFF
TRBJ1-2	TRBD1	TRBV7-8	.	TGTGCCAGCAGCTGGACCGGGACAGGCGCTATAATTAAGTCTAACTATGGCTACACCTTC	CASSWTGTGAIIKSNYGYTF
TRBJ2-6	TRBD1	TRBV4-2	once	TGTGCCAGCAGCCATCCCGGGACAGGGGGCCCTGGGGCCAACGTCCTGACTTTC	CASSHPGTGGPGANVLTF
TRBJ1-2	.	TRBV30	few	TGTGCCTGGAGGACCCGGAGACTCGGGTATGGCTACACCTTC	CAWRTRRLGYGYTF
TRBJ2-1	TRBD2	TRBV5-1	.	TGCGCCAGCAGCAGAACCGGGACTAGCGAGAATGAGCAGTTCTTC	CASSRTGTSENEQFF
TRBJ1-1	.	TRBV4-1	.	TGCGCCAGCAGCCAGGCAAACGCCCCACGCAGGTTGAACACTGAAGCTTTCTTT	CASSQANAPRRLNTEAFF
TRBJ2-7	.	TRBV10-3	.	TGTGCCATCAGCGAAGCCTACTCCTACGAGCAGTACTTC	CAISEAYSYEQYF
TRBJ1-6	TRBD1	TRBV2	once	TGTGCCACCACCTTAGGGGACAGTTATTCACCCCTCCACTTT	CATTLGDSYSPLHF
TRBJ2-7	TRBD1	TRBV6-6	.	TGTGCCAGCCGACTCCGGGACAGGGGCCACGAGCAGTACTTC	CASRLRDRGHEQYF
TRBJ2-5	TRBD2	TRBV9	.	TGTGCCAGCAGCGGAGGTAGTAGTAGTAGCGGGTGGACCCAGTACTTC	CASSGGSSSSGWTQYF
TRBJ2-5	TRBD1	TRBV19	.	TGTGCCAGTAGTATAGGAGGGGACAGCCAAGAGACCCAGTACTTC	CASSIGGDSQETQYF
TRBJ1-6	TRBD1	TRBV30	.	TGTGCCTGGAGTGTCAACAGGGGTGGGTCACCCCTCCACTTT	CAWSVNRGGSPLHF
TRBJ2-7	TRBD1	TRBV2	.	TGTGCCAGCAGTGGGGGGACAGGGATTTACGAGCAGTACTTC	CASSGGTGIYEQYF
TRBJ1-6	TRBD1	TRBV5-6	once	TGTGCCAGCAGCTTAGTGGGACAGGGGGGTTCACCCCTCCACTTT	CASSLVGQGGSPLHF
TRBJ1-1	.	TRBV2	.	TGTGCCAGCAGTGAAGCGCTTCAGGGAAACACTGAAGCTTTCTTT	CASSEALQGNTEAFF
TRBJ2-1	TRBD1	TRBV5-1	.	TGCGCCAGCACAGACAGGGAGACCTACAATGAGCAGTTCTTC	CASTDRETYNEQFF
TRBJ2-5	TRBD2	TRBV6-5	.	TGTGCCAGCAGGACCTCCTCTACTAGCGGGGGGAGAGTGTACTTC	CASRTSSTSGGRVYF
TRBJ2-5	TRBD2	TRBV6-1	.	TGTGCCAGCAGTGACAGGGCGGGAGTATGGACCCAGTACTTC	CASSDRAGVWTQYF
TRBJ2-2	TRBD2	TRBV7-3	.	TGTGCCAGCAGCCCCATGACTAGCGGGGGGGCTGAGGTCGGGGAGCTGTTTTTT	CASSPMTSGGAEVGELFF
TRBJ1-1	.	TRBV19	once	TGTGCCAGTAGTATAGCCAGGATCATGAACACTGAAGCTTTCTTT	CASSIARIMNTEAFF
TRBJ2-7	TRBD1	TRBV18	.	TGTGCCAGCTCACCAGGAGCGGGACAGGGGGCCGAGCAGTACTTC	CASSPGAGQGAEQYF
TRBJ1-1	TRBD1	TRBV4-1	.	TGCGCCAGCAGCGTGGGACAGCCCGGGGCGGCTTTCTTT	CASSVGQPGAAFF
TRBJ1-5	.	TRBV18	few	TGTGCCAGCTCAAAGGACCAGGAGGCATCGCCCCAGCATTTT	CASSKDQEASPQHF
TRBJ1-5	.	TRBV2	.	TGTGCCAGCAGTGAAGCGGAGGTTAGCAATCAGCCCCAGCATTTT	CASSEAEVSNQPQHF
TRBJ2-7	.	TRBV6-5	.	TGTGCCAGCAGTTACTCGACGAGGGACTACGAGCAGTACTTC	CASSYSTRDYEQYF
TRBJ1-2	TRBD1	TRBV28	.	TGTGCCAGCAGTTTGGTTGTTGGGGGACAGGGTGTCGGCGGCTACACCTTC	CASSLVVGGQGVGGYTF
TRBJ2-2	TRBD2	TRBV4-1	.	TGCGCCAGCAGCCAAGAGGAGGGCAGGGGCGGGGGGACCGGGGAGCTGTTTTTT	CASSQEEGRGGGTGELFF
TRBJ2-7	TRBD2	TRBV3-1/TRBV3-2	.	TGTGCCAGCAGACTAGCGGGGGCCTCCTCCTACGAGCAGTACTTC	CASRLAGASSYEQYF
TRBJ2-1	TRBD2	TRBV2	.	TGTGCCAGCAGTGACCCTAGCGGGGGGGCCAGAAATGAGCAGTTCTTC	CASSDPSGGARNEQFF
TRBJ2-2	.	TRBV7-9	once	TGTGCCAGCAGCTTAGATGTGGGGCCCGGGGAGCTGTTTTTT	CASSLDVGPGELFF
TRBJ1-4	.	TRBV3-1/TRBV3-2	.	TGTGCCAGCAGCCAAGGTCGTTGGGGAGGTTATGAAAAACTGTTTTTT	CASSQGRWGGYEKLFF
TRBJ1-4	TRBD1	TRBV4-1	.	TGCGCCAGCAGGAAGGACAGGGGTAATGAAAAACTGTTTTTT	CASRKDRGNEKLFF
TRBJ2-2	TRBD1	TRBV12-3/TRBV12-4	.	TGTGCCAGCAGCCGACAGGGGAAAGGGGAGCTGTTTTTT	CASSRQGKGELFF
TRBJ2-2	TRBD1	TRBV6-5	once	TGTGCCAGCAGTTCAAGGACAGGGGTGGACACCGGGGAGCTGTTTTTT	CASSSRTGVDTGELFF
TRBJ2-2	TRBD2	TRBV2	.	TGTGCCAGCAAACTAGCGGGGGGAAGTGGCACCGGGGAGCTGTTTTTT	CASKLAGGSGTGELFF
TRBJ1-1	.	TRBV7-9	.	TGTGCCAGCAGCTTGGAGGGAAGGACTGAAGCTTTCTTT	CASSLEGRTEAFF
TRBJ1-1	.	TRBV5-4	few	TGTGCCAGCAGCTTGGGACAGATTGAAGCTTTCTTT	CASSLGQIEAFF
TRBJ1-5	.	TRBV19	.	TGTGCCAGTAGTCCTACTAGCAATCAGCCCCAGCATTTT	CASSPTSNQPQHF
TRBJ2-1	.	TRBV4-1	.	TGCGCCAGCAGCCAAGATGAGTCCCCTAAATTGAATGAGCAGTTCTTC	CASSQDESPKLNEQFF
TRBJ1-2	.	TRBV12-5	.	TGTGCTAGTGGTCCCCCGACGGGGGGTTTTCAAGGCTACACCTTC	CASGPPTGGFQGYTF
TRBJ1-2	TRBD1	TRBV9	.	TGTGCCAGCAGCTCAACCCCCAGGGGGTATGGCTACACCTTC	CASSSTPRGYGYTF
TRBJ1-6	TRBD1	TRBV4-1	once	TGCGCCAGCAGCCCCGGACAGGGCCCTAATTCACCCCTCCACTTT	CASSPGQGPNSPLHF
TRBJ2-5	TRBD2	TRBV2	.	TGTGCCAGCACCCCGGGACTAGCGGAAGAGACCCAGTACTTC	CASTPGLAEETQYF
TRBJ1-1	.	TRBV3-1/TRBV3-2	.	TGTGCCAGCAGCCAAGATTTGGGGAGGTGGGACACTGAAGCTTTCTTT	CASSQDLGRWDTEAFF